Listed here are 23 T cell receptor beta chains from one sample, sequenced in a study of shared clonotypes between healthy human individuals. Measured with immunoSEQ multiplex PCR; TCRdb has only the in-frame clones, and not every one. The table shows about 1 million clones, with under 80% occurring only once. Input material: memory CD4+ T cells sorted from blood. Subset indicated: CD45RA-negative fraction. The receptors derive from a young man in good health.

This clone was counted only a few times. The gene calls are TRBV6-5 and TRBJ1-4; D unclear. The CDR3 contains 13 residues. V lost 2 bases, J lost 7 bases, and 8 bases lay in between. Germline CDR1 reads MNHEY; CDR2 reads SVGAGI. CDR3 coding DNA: TGTGCCAGCAGTTACACCGCGGGTGAAAAACTGTTTTTT. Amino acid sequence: CASSYTAGEKLFF.

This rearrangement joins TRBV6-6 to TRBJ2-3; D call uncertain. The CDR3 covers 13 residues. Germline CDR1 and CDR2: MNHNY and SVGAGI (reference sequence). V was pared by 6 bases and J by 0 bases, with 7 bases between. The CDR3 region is CASRPRSTDTQYF. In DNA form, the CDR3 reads TGTGCCAGCAGACCACGCAGCACAGATACGCAGTATTTT.

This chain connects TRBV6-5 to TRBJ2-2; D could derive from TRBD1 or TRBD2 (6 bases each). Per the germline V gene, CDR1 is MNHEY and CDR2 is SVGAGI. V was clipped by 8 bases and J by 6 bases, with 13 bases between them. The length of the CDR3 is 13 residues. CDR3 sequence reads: CASRWGAAGELFF. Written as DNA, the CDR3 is TGTGCCAGCCGGTGGGGGGCGGCCGGGGAGCTGTTTTTT.

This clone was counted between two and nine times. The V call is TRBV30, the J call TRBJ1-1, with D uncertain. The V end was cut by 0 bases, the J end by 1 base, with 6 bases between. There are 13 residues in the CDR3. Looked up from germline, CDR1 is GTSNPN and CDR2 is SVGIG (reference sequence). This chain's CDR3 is CAWSVHPNTEAFF. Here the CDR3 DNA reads TGTGCCTGGAGTGTCCACCCGAACACTGAAGCTTTCTTT.

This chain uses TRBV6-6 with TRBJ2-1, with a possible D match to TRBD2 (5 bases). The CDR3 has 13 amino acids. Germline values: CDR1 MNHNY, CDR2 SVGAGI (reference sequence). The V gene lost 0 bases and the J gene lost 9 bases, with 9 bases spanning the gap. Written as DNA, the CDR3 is TGTGCCAGCAGTTACTCGGATGGAGGTGAGCAGTTCTTC. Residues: CASSYSDGGEQFF.

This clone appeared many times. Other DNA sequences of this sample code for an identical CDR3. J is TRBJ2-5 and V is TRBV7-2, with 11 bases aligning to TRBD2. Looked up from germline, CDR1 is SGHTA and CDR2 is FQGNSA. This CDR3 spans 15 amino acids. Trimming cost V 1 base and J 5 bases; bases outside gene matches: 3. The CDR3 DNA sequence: TGTGCCAGCAGCTTAGGTCCTAGCGGGAGGGAGACCCAGTACTTC. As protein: CASSLGPSGRETQYF.

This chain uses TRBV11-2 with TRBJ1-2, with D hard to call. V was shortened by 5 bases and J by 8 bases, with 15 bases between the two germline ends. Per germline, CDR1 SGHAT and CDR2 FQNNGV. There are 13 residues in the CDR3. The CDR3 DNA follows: TGTGCCAGCAGCCCTAACCCTCCTTGGGGCTACACCTTC. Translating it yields CASSPNPPWGYTF. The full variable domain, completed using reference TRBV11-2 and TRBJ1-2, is EAGVAQSPRYKIIEKRQSVAFWCNPISGHATLYWYQQILGQGPKLLIQFQNNGVVDDSQLPKDRFSAERLKGVDSTLKIQPAKLEDSAVYLCASSPNPPWGYTFGSGTRLTVV.

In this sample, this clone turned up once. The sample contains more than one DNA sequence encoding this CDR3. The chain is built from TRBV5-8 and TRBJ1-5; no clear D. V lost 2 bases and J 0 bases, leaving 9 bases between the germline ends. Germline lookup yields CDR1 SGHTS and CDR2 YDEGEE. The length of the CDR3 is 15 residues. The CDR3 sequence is CASSLGSYSNQPQHF. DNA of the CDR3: TGTGCCAGCAGCTTAGGCAGTTATAGCAATCAGCCCCAGCATTTT.

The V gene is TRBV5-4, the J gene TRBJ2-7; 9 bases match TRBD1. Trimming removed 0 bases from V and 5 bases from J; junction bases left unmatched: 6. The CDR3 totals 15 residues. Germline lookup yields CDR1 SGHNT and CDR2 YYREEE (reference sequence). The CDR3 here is CASSLGGQGSNEQYF. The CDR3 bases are TGTGCCAGCAGCTTGGGGGGACAGGGTAGCAACGAGCAGTACTTC.

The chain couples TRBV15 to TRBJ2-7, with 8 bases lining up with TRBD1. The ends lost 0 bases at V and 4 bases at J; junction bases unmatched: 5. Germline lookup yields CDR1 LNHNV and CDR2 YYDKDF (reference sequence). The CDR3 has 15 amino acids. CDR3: CATSRDQGAAYEQYF. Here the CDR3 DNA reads TGTGCCACCAGCAGAGATCAGGGGGCGGCGTACGAGCAGTACTTC.

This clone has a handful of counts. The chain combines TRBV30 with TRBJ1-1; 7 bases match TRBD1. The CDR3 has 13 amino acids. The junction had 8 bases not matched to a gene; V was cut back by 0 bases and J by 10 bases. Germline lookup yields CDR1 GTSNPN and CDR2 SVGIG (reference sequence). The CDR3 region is CAWSVREGARAFF. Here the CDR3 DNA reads TGTGCCTGGAGTGTTAGGGAGGGGGCGCGAGCTTTCTTT.

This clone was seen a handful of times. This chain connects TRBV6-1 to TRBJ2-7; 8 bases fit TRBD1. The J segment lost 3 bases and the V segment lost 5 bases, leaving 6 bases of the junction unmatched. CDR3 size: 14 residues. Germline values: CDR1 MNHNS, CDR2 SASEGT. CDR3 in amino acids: CASSPTGGHYEQYF. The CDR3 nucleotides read TGTGCCAGCAGTCCTACAGGGGGTCACTACGAGCAGTACTTC.

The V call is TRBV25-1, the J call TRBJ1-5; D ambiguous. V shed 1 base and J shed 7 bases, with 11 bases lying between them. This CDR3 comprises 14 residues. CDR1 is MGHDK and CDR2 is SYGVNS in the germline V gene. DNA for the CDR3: TGTGCCAGCAGTGAATCGGGAGAGTGGCAGCCCCAGCATTTT. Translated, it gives CASSESGEWQPQHF.

Here the CDR3 reads CASSPTRGGQETQYF. The CDR3, as DNA: TGTGCCAGCAGTCCAACGAGGGGGGGACAAGAGACCCAGTACTTC. The chain links TRBV25-1 to TRBJ2-5; TRBD2 is a possible D gene (7 bases). The CDR3 sequence is 15 residues long. The V end was cut by 5 bases, the J end by 2 bases, with 15 bases between. Germline V gene lookup returns CDR1 MGHDK and CDR2 SYGVNS.

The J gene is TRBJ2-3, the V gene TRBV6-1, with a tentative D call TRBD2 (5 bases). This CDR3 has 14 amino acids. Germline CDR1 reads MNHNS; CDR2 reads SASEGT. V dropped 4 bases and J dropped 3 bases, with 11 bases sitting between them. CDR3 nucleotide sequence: TGTGCCAGCAGTGTTGCGGGTCGTACAGATACGCAGTATTTT. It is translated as CASSVAGRTDTQYF.

CDR3 amino acids: CAISESLGQGQPQHF. CDR3 nucleotides: TGTGCCATCAGTGAGTCCTTGGGACAGGGACAGCCCCAGCATTTT. The J gene is TRBJ1-5, the V gene TRBV10-3, with 9 bases that match TRBD1. Germline trimming cut 0 bases from V and 7 bases from J; bases unmatched to any gene: 4. The CDR3 is 15 amino acids. Germline V gives CDR1 ENHRY, CDR2 SYGVKD.

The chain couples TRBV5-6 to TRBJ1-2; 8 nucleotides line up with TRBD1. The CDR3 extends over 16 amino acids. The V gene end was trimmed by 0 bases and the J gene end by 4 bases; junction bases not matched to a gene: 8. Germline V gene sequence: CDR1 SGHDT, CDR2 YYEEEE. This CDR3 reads CASSLGSGGKGYGYTF. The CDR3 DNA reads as TGTGCCAGCAGCTTGGGTTCAGGGGGCAAGGGCTATGGCTACACCTTC.

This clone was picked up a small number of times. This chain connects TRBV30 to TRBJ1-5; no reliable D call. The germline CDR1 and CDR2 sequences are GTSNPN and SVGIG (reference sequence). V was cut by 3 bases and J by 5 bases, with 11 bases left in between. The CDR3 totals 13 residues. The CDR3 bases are TGTGCCTGGAGCTTCGGTGGGGATCAGCCCCAGCATTTT. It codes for CAWSFGGDQPQHF.

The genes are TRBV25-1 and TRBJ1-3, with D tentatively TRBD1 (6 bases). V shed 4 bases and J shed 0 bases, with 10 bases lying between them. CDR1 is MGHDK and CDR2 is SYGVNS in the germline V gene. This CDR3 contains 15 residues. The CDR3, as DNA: TGTGCCAGCAGTGGAGGACAGACCTCTGGAAACACCATATATTTT. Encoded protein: CASSGGQTSGNTIYF.

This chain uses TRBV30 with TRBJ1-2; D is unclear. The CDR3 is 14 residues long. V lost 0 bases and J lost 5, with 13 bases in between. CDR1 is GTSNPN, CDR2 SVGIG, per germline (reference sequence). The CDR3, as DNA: TGTGCCTGGAGTGTGTCCAGGTCTGGATATGGCTACACCTTC. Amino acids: CAWSVSRSGYGYTF.

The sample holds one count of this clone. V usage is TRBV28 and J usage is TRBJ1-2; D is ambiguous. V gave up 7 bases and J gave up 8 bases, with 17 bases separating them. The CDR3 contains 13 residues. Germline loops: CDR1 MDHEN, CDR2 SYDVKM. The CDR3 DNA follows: TGTGCCAGCACCTTATCTGGGGTACGGGGCTACACCTTC. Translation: CASTLSGVRGYTF.

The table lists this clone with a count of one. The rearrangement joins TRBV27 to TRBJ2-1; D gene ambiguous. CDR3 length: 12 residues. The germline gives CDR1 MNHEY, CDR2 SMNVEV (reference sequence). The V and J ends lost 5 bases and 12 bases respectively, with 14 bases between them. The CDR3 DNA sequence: TGTGCCAGCAGTCGGCCCCTAGGCGGGCAGTTCTTC. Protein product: CASSRPLGGQFF.

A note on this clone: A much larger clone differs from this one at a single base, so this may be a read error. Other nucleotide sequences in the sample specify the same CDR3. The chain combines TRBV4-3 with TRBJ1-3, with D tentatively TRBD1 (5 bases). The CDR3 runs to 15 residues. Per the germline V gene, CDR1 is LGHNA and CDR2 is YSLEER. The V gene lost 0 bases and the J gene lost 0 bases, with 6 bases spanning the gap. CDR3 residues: CASSQDTGSGNTIYF. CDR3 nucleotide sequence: TGCGCCAGCAGCCAAGATACAGGCTCTGGAAACACCATATATTTT.